This T cell receptor beta chain was recorded in a study of cytomegalovirus exposure and HLA in healthy donors. This clone turned up a few times. What it binds is unknown. The PCR ran on 60 Vbeta and 13 Jbeta primers. Produced via immunoSEQ multiplex PCR; TCRdb's table is partial and in-frame only. The table has under 85,000 clones, 68% seen once. Study findings and constraints: Reported performance of the classifier showed diagnosis of cytomegalovirus status with high specificity and sensitivity. Earlier findings revealed that most TCR beta V segments proved productive either about 87% or about 30% of the time. As a later analysis revealed, the rate of TCR association differed by HLA locus, with DRB1 most and HLA-C fewest. A later analysis linked around 15,000 TCR beta sequences to HLA alleles at 0.05 false discovery rate.

Trimming pared 5 bases from V and 4 bases from J, leaving 8 bases between. Germline V CDR1 and CDR2: SGHVS, FQNEAQ. CDR3 length: 12 amino acids. The chain links TRBV7-8 to TRBJ1-1; D is unclear. The sequenced sample was PBMCs. The TCR was taken from a woman between 25 and 40 years old in good health and CMV-seronegative. The CDR3 region is CASSPAGTEAFF. DNA for the CDR3: TGTGCCAGCAGCCCAGCGGGCACTGAAGCTTTCTTT.